The text below deals with one TCR beta chain. This sample was taken from a study of blood T cell repertoires in COVID-19. Overall study: T cells, B-cell-depleted T cells, or PBMCs supplied cDNA or gDNA.

The CDR3 totals 13 residues. Germline CDR1 and CDR2: SGDLS and YYNGEE. Trimming took 4 bases from V and 7 from J, leaving 14 bases between them. Per the authors' pipeline: Reference gene primer amplification gave estimated nucleated cell counts. The repertoire was sequenced with immunoSEQ multiplex PCR; TCRdb's copy has only in-frame clones and lacks some. V, J and clone size are taken as reported in that table, and D and trimming were inferred from the DNA itself. The data show approximately 190,000 clones, around four fifths seen once. V gene TRBV9 combines with J gene TRBJ1-2, with a possible D match to TRBD1 (5 bases). The sample was peripheral blood. This clonotype originated in a human donor in a cohort sampled during active COVID-19. The CDR3 DNA is TGTGCCAGCAGCCCTCGTCGGGGGGGTGGCTACACCTTC. It specifies CASSPRRGGGYTF. The variable domain in full, with the rest retrieved from reference TRBV9 and TRBJ1-2, is DSGVTQTPKHLITATGQRVTLRCSPRSGDLSVYWYQQSLDQGLQFLIQYYNGEERAKGNILERFSAQQFPDLHSELNLSSLELGDSALYFCASSPRRGGGYTFGSGTRLTVV.